The count of the clone carrying this T cell receptor beta chain is one. Its target is not known. Methods used by the authors: The study took CDR3 differences across clinicopathological groups and made a distant-metastasis classifier for papillary thyroid cancer from them. Using MiXCR, TCRdb reanalyzed the PCR reads. TCRdb's processing, not the authors', yielded these V and J calls. The sample lists about 40,000 clones, about an eighth seen once, with under 25% in the top ten. The sample comes from a study of metastatic and nonmetastatic thyroid tumors. Turning to the study itself: Repertoire data that came from the blood and tumor or nodule tissue of malignant and benign thyroid patients were compared.

All patients reached thyroid surgery having received no treatment beforehand. Notes on the study in general: Significantly higher TCR beta diversity was reportedly seen in malignant thyroid tumors than benign nodules, in blood and tumor.

V gave up 5 bases and J gave up 6 bases, with 17 bases separating them. Germline loops: CDR1 SGHVS, CDR2 FNYEAQ. The CDR3 covers 15 residues. The gene calls are TRBV7-6 and TRBJ2-1; weak D call: TRBD2 (5 bases). The specimen was blood. The receptor was derived from a female donor with papillary thyroid cancer or a benign thyroid nodule (not recorded which). Some clones in this sample may be carry-over from other donors' samples. CDR3: CASSRPIGSFNEQFF. The CDR3 region has the DNA TGTGCCAGCAGCCGCCCTATTGGGAGTTTCAATGAGCAGTTCTTC.